Listed below are T cell receptor beta chains from one sample, sequenced in a study of identifying expanded T cells in peripheral blood. Profiling relied on immunoSEQ multiplex PCR, and the TCRdb table lists in-frame clones only, not all of them. The data show some 100,000 clones, around 90% seen once. Sequences were obtained from blood. The source is a person between 18 and 75 years old in good health. Each CDR3 is given with its conserved first and last residue. Fields, in order: V gene, D gene, J gene, clone size, CDR3 DNA, CDR3 protein. A D gene is named only where the DNA matches it firmly. Size is omitted from some rows. Given values are once, few, many or a class for expanded clones.

V: TRBV2
D: TRBD1
J: TRBJ2-1
size: -
DNA: TGTGCCACCAGGGACAGCGGCCCTTCGAGGGGTGAGCAGTTCTTC
CDR3: CATRDSGPSRGEQFF

V: TRBV29-1
D: -
J: TRBJ2-1
size: -
DNA: TGCAGCGGGCTTCGGGACCTGCAAGATCCGGATAAACAGTTCTTC
CDR3: CSGLRDLQDPDKQFF

V: TRBV2
D: -
J: TRBJ1-5
size: -
DNA: TGTGCCAGCAGTACGACCGGGATTAGCAATCAGCCCCAGCATTTT
CDR3: CASSTTGISNQPQHF

V: TRBV19
D: TRBD2
J: TRBJ2-1
size: -
DNA: TGTGCCAGCCAAGGAAGACTAGCGGGGCACAATGAGCAGTTCTTC
CDR3: CASQGRLAGHNEQFF

V: TRBV7-3
D: -
J: TRBJ2-1
size: -
DNA: TGTGCCAGCAGCTTAGTTGAGTCGAATGAGCAGTTCTTC
CDR3: CASSLVESNEQFF

V: TRBV2
D: TRBD1
J: TRBJ1-1
size: -
DNA: TGTGCCAGCATCGGGGGAGGGACAGTGAACACTGAAGCTTTCTTT
CDR3: CASIGGGTVNTEAFF

V: TRBV2
D: -
J: TRBJ2-1
size: few
DNA: TGTGCCAGCAGTGAATTTTTCGGGAGTTTCGGCAATGAGCAGTTCTTC
CDR3: CASSEFFGSFGNEQFF

V: TRBV2
D: -
J: TRBJ1-5
size: -
DNA: TGTGCCAGCAGGGAGGGGACGGTGTTTAGCAATCAGCCCCAGCATTTT
CDR3: CASREGTVFSNQPQHF

V: TRBV4-1
D: -
J: TRBJ1-1
size: -
DNA: TGCGCCAGCAGCCAGCTACAGGGTCTCACTGAAGCTTTCTTT
CDR3: CASSQLQGLTEAFF

V: TRBV4-1
D: TRBD1
J: TRBJ2-5
size: -
DNA: TGCGCCAGCAGCCAAGTTTTCACAGGGGGCCAAGAGACCCAGTACTTC
CDR3: CASSQVFTGGQETQYF

V: TRBV11-3
D: -
J: TRBJ2-7
size: -
DNA: TGTGCCAGCAGCTTGATCCCCTACGAGCAGTACTTC
CDR3: CASSLIPYEQYF

V: TRBV7-6
D: -
J: TRBJ2-1
size: -
DNA: TGTGCCAGCAGCTTAACTGGCGAAACCAACAATGAGCAGTTCTTC
CDR3: CASSLTGETNNEQFF

V: TRBV20-1
D: -
J: TRBJ2-4
size: -
DNA: TGCAGTGCCGAGTGGAACATTCAGTACTTC
CDR3: CSAEWNIQYF

V: TRBV11-1
D: TRBD2
J: TRBJ2-3
size: -
DNA: TGTGCCAGCAGCGTACTAGCGGCAAGCACAGATACGCAGTATTTT
CDR3: CASSVLAASTDTQYF

V: TRBV12-5
D: TRBD1
J: TRBJ1-6
size: few
DNA: TGTGCTAGTGGTGCAACAGGGGTCTCACCCCTCCACTTT
CDR3: CASGATGVSPLHF

V: TRBV5-4
D: -
J: TRBJ2-7
size: -
DNA: TGCGCCAGCAGCCTCACATCAGGGAGTCTCTACGAGCAGTACTTC
CDR3: CASSLTSGSLYEQYF

V: TRBV6-1
D: -
J: TRBJ1-1
size: -
DNA: TGTGCCAGCAGTGTACGGACGGAGAGGGTTGAAGCTTTCTTT
CDR3: CASSVRTERVEAFF

V: TRBV4-1
D: -
J: TRBJ2-7
size: -
DNA: TGCGCCAGCAGCCAGGGCAGTCACGTCTACGAGCAGTACTTC
CDR3: CASSQGSHVYEQYF

V: TRBV25-1
D: -
J: TRBJ2-7
size: -
DNA: TGTGCCAGCAGTGATGACGGGAACTACGAGCAGTACTTC
CDR3: CASSDDGNYEQYF

V: TRBV28
D: -
J: TRBJ1-2
size: -
DNA: TGTGCCAGCAGTTTATCACCCGTCGCCTATGGCTACACCTTC
CDR3: CASSLSPVAYGYTF

V: TRBV2
D: -
J: TRBJ2-5
size: -
DNA: TGTGCCAGCAGGGCGGGACAAGAGACCCAGTACTTC
CDR3: CASRAGQETQYF

V: TRBV6-5
D: -
J: TRBJ1-2
size: -
DNA: TGTGCCAGCAGTCGAGAACGGCAGATTAACTATGGCTACACCTTC
CDR3: CASSRERQINYGYTF

V: TRBV25-1
D: -
J: TRBJ2-2
size: once
DNA: TGTGCCAGCAGTGAATCGTACGCCGGGGAGCTGTTTTTT
CDR3: CASSESYAGELFF

V: TRBV4-1
D: -
J: TRBJ2-2
size: -
DNA: TGCGCCAGCAGCCAACCAGGGGCCGGGGAGCTGTTTTTT
CDR3: CASSQPGAGELFF

V: TRBV15
D: -
J: TRBJ2-1
size: -
DNA: TGTGCCACCAGCATACCCGGGACCCACCACAATGAGCAGTTCTTC
CDR3: CATSIPGTHHNEQFF

V: TRBV27
D: -
J: TRBJ2-7
size: -
DNA: TGTGCCAGCAAAGCCGACCCAGGGTCCTACGAGCAGTACTTC
CDR3: CASKADPGSYEQYF

V: TRBV6-6
D: -
J: TRBJ2-5
size: -
DNA: TGTGCCAGCAGTTACTTTATGGAGGGGGAGACCCAGTACTTC
CDR3: CASSYFMEGETQYF

V: TRBV5-5
D: TRBD2
J: TRBJ2-7
size: -
DNA: TGTGCCAGCAGCTTGGAGCGGGGGGGCTCCTACGAGCAGTACTTC
CDR3: CASSLERGGSYEQYF

V: TRBV2
D: TRBD1
J: TRBJ1-1
size: -
DNA: TGTGCCAGCAACCAGGGGGTATCTGAAGCTTTCTTT
CDR3: CASNQGVSEAFF

V: TRBV5-1
D: TRBD1
J: TRBJ2-2
size: -
DNA: TGCGCCAGCAGCGGTAGGACAGGGGACGCCGGGGAGCTGTTTTTT
CDR3: CASSGRTGDAGELFF

V: TRBV19
D: -
J: TRBJ1-5
size: -
DNA: TGTGCCAGTGCGTGGAGGGTGGGCAATCAGCCCCAGCATTTT
CDR3: CASAWRVGNQPQHF

V: TRBV7-9
D: -
J: TRBJ1-2
size: -
DNA: TGTGCCAGCAGTCCCTCCCAGGGTTCGTTGAGGGGCTACACCTTC
CDR3: CASSPSQGSLRGYTF

V: TRBV6-5
D: -
J: TRBJ2-3
size: -
DNA: TGTGCCAGCAGTTACAGGAGTCGAAATACGCAGTATTTT
CDR3: CASSYRSRNTQYF

V: TRBV7-7
D: TRBD2
J: TRBJ2-1
size: -
DNA: TGTGCCAGCAGCTTAGCGGGGGGGAATGAGCAGTTCTTC
CDR3: CASSLAGGNEQFF

V: TRBV6-7
D: TRBD2
J: TRBJ2-3
size: -
DNA: TGTGCCAGCAGTTACCGGGGGGAGCGCACAGATACGCAGTATTTT
CDR3: CASSYRGERTDTQYF

V: TRBV7-3
D: TRBD1
J: TRBJ1-1
size: -
DNA: TGTGCCAGCAGCTTACGGGACAGTGAAGCTTTCTTT
CDR3: CASSLRDSEAFF

V: TRBV2
D: -
J: TRBJ2-6
size: -
DNA: TGTGCCAGCCGTTCGGAGGGGTACGGGGCCAACGTCCTGACTTTC
CDR3: CASRSEGYGANVLTF

V: TRBV7-2
D: TRBD1
J: TRBJ2-6
size: once
DNA: TGTGCCAGCAGCTTACGGACAGGGGGTTCTGGGGCCAACGTCCTGACTTTC
CDR3: CASSLRTGGSGANVLTF

V: TRBV5-4
D: -
J: TRBJ2-7
size: -
DNA: TGTGCCAGCAGCTTGGCAGGGGTGGGGGAGCAGTACTTC
CDR3: CASSLAGVGEQYF

V: TRBV4-1
D: -
J: TRBJ1-5
size: -
DNA: TGCGCCAGCAGCCAAGATCCCCCCAGGAGAGGCAATCAGCCCCAGCATTTT
CDR3: CASSQDPPRRGNQPQHF